The entry below describes one TCR beta chain. Its antigen has not been determined. Within one base of it there is no much larger clone, and no base qualities were kept. This sample was included in a study of control samples from healthy donors and cancer patients (dated by TCRdb to about 2020). Library creation used the immunoSEQ multiplex PCR assay. Imported from immuneACCESS, the table was reduced by TCRdb to in-frame sequences with V and J called. These copies leave out some clones; in studies compared against another copy, an unresolved V gene accounts for under half, and the cause of the remainder is not known. Present in this sample are 260,000 or so clones, almost 85% of which were seen just once. About an eighth of the sample rests with the top ten. V is pared back by 5 bases and J by 4 bases, with 15 bases lying between the germline termini. The CDR3 runs 15 amino acids, cysteine and phenylalanine included. Left in the record is the CDR3 DNA by itself, 45 bases read in frame from the first base. Via the germline V gene, CDR1 is SGHTA and CDR2 FQGNSA.

The chain was built from TRBV7-2 and TRBJ1-5; confidence is insufficient to name the D gene. The sequenced material came from PBMCs. This sequence was found in an older woman with lung cancer. The nucleotide sequence is given as TGTGCCAGCAGCCCCCTGTTCACGGGGAATCAGCCCCAGCATTTT. It encodes CASSPLFTGNQPQHF.